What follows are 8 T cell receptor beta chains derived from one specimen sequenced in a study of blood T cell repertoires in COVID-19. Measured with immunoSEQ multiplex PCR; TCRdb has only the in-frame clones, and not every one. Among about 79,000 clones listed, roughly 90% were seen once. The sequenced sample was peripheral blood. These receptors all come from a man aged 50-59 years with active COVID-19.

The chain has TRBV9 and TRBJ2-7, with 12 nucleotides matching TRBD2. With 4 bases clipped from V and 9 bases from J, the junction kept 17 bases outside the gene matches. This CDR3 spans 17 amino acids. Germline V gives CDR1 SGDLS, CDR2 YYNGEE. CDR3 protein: CASSTPFWASGRAGQYF. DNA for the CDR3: TGTGCCAGCAGCACTCCCTTCTGGGCTAGCGGGAGGGCCGGGCAGTACTTC. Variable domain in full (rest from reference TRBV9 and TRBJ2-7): DSGVTQTPKHLITATGQRVTLRCSPRSGDLSVYWYQQSLDQGLQFLIQYYNGEERAKGNILERFSAQQFPDLHSELNLSSLELGDSALYFCASSTPFWASGRAGQYFGPGTRLTVT.

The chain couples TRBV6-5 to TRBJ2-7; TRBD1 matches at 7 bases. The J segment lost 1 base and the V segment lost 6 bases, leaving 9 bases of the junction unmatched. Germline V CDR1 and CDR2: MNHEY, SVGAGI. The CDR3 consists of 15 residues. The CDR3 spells CASRDTGTASYEQYF. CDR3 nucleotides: TGTGCCAGCAGAGATACCGGGACAGCATCCTACGAGCAGTACTTC.

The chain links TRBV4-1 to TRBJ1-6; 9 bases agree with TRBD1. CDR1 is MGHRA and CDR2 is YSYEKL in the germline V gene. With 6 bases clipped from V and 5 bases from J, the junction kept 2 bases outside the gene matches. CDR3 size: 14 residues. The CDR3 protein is CASRRQGDNSPLHF. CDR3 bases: TGCGCCAGCAGACGACAGGGGGATAATTCACCCCTCCACTTT.

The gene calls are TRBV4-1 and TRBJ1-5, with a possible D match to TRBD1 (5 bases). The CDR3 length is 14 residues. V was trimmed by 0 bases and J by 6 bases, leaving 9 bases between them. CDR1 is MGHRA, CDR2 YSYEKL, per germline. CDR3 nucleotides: TGCGCCAGCAGCCAAGACCCCCAGGGTCAGCCCCAGCATTTT. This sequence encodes CASSQDPQGQPQHF.

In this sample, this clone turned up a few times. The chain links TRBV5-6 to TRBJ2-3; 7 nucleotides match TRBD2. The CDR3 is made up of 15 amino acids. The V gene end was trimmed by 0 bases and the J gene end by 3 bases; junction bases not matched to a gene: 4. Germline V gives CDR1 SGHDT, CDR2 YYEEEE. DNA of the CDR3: TGTGCCAGCAGCTTGGTCGCGGGAGTTACAGATACGCAGTATTTT. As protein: CASSLVAGVTDTQYF.

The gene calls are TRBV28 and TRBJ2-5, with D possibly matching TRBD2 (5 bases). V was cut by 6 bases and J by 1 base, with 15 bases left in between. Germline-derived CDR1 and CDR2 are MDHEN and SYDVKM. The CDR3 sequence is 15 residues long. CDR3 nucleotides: TGTGCCAGCAGCTCAATAGCGCCCCTCCAAGAGACCCAGTACTTC. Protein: CASSSIAPLQETQYF.

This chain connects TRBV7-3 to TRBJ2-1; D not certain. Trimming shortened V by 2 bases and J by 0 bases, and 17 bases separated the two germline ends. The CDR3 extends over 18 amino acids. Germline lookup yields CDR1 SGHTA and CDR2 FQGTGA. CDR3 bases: TGTGCCAGCAGCTTACGAGGCCTGTCGGAAAGCTCCTACAATGAGCAGTTCTTC. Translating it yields CASSLRGLSESSYNEQFF.

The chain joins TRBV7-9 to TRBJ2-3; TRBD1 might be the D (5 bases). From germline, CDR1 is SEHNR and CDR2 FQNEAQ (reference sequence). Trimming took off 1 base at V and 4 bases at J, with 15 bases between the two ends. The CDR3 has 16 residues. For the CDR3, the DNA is TGTGCCAGCAGCTTAGAGGCCCAGGGTACATCAGATACGCAGTATTTT. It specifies CASSLEAQGTSDTQYF. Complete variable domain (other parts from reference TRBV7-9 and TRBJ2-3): DTGVSQNPRHKITKRGQNVTFRCDPISEHNRLYWYRQTLGQGPEFLTYFQNEAQLEKSRLLSDRFSAERPKGSFSTLEIQRTEQGDSAMYLCASSLEAQGTSDTQYFGPGTRLTVL.